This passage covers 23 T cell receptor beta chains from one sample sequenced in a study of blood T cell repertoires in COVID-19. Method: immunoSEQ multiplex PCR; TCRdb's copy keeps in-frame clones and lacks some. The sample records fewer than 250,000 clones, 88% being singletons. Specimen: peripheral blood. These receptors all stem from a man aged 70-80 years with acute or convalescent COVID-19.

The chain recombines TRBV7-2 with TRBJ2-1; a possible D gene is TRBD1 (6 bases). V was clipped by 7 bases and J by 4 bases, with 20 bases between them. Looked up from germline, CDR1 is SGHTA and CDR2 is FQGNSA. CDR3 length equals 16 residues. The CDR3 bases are TGTGCCAGCACTCTCTTGCCAGGGGTAGAGTACAATGAGCAGTTCTTC. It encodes CASTLLPGVEYNEQFF.

In nucleotides, the CDR3 is TGTGCCAGCAGTTTCCTGACGGGGGTTAGCACAGATACGCAGTATTTT. As protein: CASSFLTGVSTDTQYF. The rearrangement joins TRBV2 to TRBJ2-3; D is possibly TRBD2 (6 bases). The ends were cut back, 5 bases at V and 0 bases at J, with 15 bases in the middle. The CDR3 is 16 amino acids. The germline V gene has CDR1 SNHLY and CDR2 FYNNEI.

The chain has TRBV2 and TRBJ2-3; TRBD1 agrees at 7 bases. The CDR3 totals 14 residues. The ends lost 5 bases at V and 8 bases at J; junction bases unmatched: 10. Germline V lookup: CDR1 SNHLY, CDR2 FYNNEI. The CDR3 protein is CASSSRQGRVTQYF. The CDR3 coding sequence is TGTGCCAGCAGTTCCCGACAGGGAAGGGTTACGCAGTATTTT.

CDR3 loop: CASRRRRAEDTQYF. As DNA, the CDR3 is TGTGCCAGCAGACGTAGGAGGGCCGAAGATACGCAGTATTTT. V usage is TRBV11-2 and J usage is TRBJ2-3; D is possibly TRBD2 (6 bases). Trimming cost V 6 bases and J 5 bases, with 15 bases left between them. Per germline, CDR1 SGHAT and CDR2 FQNNGV. The CDR3 is 14 residues long.

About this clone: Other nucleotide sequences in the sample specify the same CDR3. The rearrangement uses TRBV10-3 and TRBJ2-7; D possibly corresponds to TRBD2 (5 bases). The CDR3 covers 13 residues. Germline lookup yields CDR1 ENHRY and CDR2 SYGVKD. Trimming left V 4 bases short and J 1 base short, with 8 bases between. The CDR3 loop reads CAISGTGSYEQYF. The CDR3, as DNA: TGTGCCATCAGTGGGACGGGATCCTACGAGCAGTACTTC.

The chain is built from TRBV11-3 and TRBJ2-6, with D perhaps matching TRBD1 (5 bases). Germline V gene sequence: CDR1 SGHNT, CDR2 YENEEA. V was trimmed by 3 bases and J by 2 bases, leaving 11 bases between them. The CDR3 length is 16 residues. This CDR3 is CASSLGQGTGANVLTF. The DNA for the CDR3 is TGTGCCAGCAGCTTGGGTCAGGGAACTGGGGCCAACGTCCTGACTTTC.

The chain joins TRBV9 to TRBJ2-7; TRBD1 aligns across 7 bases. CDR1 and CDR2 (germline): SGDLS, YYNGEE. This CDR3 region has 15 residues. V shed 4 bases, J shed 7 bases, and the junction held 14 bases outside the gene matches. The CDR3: CASSPGTVGPGEQYF. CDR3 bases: TGTGCCAGCAGCCCTGGGACAGTGGGTCCTGGGGAGCAGTACTTC.

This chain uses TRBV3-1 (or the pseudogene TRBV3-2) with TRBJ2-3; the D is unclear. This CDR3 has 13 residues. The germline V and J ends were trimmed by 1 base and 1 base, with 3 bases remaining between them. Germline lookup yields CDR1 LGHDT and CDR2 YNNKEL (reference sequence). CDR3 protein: CASSQVGTDTQYF. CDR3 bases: TGTGCCAGCAGCCAAGTAGGCACAGATACGCAGTATTTT.

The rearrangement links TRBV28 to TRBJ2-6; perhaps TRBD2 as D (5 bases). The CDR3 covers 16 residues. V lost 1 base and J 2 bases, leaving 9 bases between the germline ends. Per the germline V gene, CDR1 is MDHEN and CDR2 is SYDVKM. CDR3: CASSLFRGTGANVLTF. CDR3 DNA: TGTGCCAGCAGTTTATTCAGAGGGACTGGGGCCAACGTCCTGACTTTC.

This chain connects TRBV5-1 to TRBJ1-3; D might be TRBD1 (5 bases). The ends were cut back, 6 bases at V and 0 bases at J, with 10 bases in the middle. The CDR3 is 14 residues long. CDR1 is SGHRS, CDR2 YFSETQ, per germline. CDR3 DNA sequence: TGCGCCAGCACGGCAGGGAACTCTGGAAACACCATATATTTT. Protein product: CASTAGNSGNTIYF.

CDR3 coding DNA: TGTGCCAGCAGCGCGGGACAGGGTTCCTACGAGCAGTACTTC. Translated, it gives CASSAGQGSYEQYF. The chain links TRBV11-1 to TRBJ2-7; 9 bases agree with TRBD1. Germline-derived CDR1 and CDR2 are SGHAT and FQDESV (reference sequence). Trimming at V came to 5 bases and at J to 1 base, leaving 3 bases not matched to a gene. This CDR3 has 14 amino acids.

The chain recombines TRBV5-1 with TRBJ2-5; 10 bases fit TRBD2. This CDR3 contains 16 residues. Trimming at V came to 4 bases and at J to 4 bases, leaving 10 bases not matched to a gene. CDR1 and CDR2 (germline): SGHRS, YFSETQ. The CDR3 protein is CASSLSGSGRGETQYF. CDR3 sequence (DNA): TGCGCCAGCAGCCTATCGGGGAGCGGGAGGGGAGAGACCCAGTACTTC.

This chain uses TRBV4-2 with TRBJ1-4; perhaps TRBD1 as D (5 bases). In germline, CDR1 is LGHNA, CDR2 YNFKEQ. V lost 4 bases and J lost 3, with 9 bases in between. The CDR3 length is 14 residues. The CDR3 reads CASSRTGANEKLFF. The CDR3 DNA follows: TGTGCCAGCAGCCGAACAGGAGCTAATGAAAAACTGTTTTTT.

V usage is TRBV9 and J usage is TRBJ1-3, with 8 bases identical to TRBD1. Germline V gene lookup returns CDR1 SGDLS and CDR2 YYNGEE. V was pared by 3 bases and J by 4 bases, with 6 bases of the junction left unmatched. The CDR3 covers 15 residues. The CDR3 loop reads CASSADRVYGNTIYF. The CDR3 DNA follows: TGTGCCAGCAGCGCGGACAGGGTATACGGAAACACCATATATTTT.

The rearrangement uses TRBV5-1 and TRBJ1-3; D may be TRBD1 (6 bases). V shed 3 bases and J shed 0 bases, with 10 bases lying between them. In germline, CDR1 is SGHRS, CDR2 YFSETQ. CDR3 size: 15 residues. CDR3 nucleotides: TGCGCCAGCAGCTCGGACAGCCGCTCTGGAAACACCATATATTTT. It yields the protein CASSSDSRSGNTIYF.

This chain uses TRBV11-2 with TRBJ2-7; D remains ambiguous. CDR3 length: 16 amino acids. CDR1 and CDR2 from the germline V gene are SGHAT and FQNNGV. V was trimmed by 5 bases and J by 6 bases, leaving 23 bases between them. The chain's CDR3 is CASSPLRSRGPLEQYF. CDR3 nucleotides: TGTGCCAGCAGCCCTTTAAGGTCTAGAGGCCCCCTCGAGCAGTACTTC.

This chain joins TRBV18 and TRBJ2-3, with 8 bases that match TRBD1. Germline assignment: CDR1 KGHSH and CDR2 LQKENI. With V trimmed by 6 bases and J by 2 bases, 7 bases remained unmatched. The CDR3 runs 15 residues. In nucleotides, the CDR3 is TGTGCCAGCTCCCGACAGGGGATAAACACAGATACGCAGTATTTT. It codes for CASSRQGINTDTQYF.

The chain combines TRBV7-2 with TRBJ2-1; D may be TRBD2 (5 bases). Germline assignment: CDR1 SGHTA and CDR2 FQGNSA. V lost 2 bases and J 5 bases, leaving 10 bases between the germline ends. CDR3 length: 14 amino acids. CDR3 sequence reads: CASSLTAGNNEQFF. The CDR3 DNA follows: TGTGCCAGCAGCTTAACGGCCGGGAACAATGAGCAGTTCTTC. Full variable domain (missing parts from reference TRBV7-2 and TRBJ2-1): GAGVSQSPSNKVTEKGKDVELRCDPISGHTALYWYRQSLGQGLEFLIYFQGNSAPDKSGLPSDRFSAERTGGSVSTLTIQRTQQEDSAVYLCASSLTAGNNEQFFGPGTRLTVL.

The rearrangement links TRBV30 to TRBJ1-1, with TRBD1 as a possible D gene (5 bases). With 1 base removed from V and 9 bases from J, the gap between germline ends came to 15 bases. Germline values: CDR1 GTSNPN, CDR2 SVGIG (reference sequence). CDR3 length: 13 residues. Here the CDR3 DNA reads TGTGCCTGGAGTGGGGGACTCACGGAGAAAGCTTTCTTT. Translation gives CAWSGGLTEKAFF.

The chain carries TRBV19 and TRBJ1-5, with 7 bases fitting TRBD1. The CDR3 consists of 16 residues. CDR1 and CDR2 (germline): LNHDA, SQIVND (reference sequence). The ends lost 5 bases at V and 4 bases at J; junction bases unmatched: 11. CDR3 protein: CASSSRAGTANQPQHF. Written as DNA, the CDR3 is TGTGCCAGTAGTTCTAGAGCCGGGACAGCAAATCAGCCCCAGCATTTT.

CDR3 sequence (DNA): TGTGCCAGCACCCAATGGACTAGTCGAGATACGCAGTATTTT. Translating it yields CASTQWTSRDTQYF. The chain employs TRBV7-3 and TRBJ2-3; 7 positions match TRBD2. With V trimmed by 7 bases and J by 5 bases, 9 bases remained unmatched. CDR1 SGHTA and CDR2 FQGTGA come from the germline V gene. There are 14 residues in the CDR3.

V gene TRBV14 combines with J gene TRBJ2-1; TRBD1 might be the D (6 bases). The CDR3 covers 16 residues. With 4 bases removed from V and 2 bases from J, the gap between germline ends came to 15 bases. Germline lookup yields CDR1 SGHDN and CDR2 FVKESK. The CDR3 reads CASSLSGAGAYNEQFF. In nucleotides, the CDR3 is TGTGCCAGCAGCCTATCAGGGGCAGGGGCCTACAATGAGCAGTTCTTC.

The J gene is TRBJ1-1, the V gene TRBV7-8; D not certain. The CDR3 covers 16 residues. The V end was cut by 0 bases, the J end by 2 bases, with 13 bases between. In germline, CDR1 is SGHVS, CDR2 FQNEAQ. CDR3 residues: CASSLAHKRLNTEAFF. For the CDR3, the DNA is TGTGCCAGCAGCTTAGCTCACAAGCGCCTTAACACTGAAGCTTTCTTT.